A single sample gave rise to the 10 T cell receptor beta chains below, sequenced in a study of cytomegalovirus exposure and HLA in healthy donors. With 60 Vbeta and 13 Jbeta primers, the PCR was carried out. Clones were read by immunoSEQ multiplex PCR, and TCRdb kept only the in-frame ones, dropping some. The repertoire holds about 200,000 clones, roughly 80% seen once, with 3.5% to 4% in the top ten. Sequencing used PBMCs. Receptor source: a male donor in good health and CMV-seronegative.

The chain combines TRBV5-4 with TRBJ2-1; 7 bases align to TRBD1. CDR1 and CDR2 from the germline V gene are SGHNT and YYREEE (reference sequence). The CDR3 has 14 residues. The V segment lost 4 bases and the J segment 10 bases; nucleotides outside the gene matches: 11. This CDR3 reads CASSTGQLPGEQFF. As DNA, the CDR3 is TGTGCCAGCAGCACGGGACAGCTCCCCGGAGAGCAGTTCTTC.

This sequence joins TRBV18 and TRBJ2-3; 11 nucleotides match TRBD2. The V gene's germline CDR1 is KGHSH and CDR2 LQKENI. The V gene end was trimmed by 6 bases and the J gene end by 1 base; junction bases not matched to a gene: 6. This CDR3 has 16 residues. The CDR3 bases are TGTGCCAGCTCTGTGACTAGCGGGATTGGCACAGATACGCAGTATTTT. Translated, it gives CASSVTSGIGTDTQYF.

J is TRBJ1-5 and V is TRBV28; weak D call: TRBD1 (6 bases). Germline V gene data show CDR1 as MDHEN and CDR2 as SYDVKM. The CDR3 sequence is 14 residues long. V shed 7 bases and J shed 1 base, with 11 bases lying between them. This CDR3 reads CASTGHPSNQPQHF. CDR3 sequence (DNA): TGTGCCAGCACGGGACACCCAAGCAATCAGCCCCAGCATTTT.

The chain uses TRBV10-3 and TRBJ2-7; 14 bases are a match to TRBD2. V shed 4 bases and J 0 bases; nucleotides not matched to a gene: 11. The germline CDR1 and CDR2 sequences are ENHRY and SYGVKD. The CDR3 contains 19 residues. This chain's CDR3 is CAISGRGLAGEWSSYEQYF. Written as DNA, the CDR3 is TGTGCCATCAGTGGCAGGGGACTAGCGGGAGAGTGGAGCTCCTACGAGCAGTACTTC.

V usage is TRBV5-6 and J usage is TRBJ2-6, with 8 positions matching TRBD1. The CDR3 has 17 residues. Germline V gene data show CDR1 as SGHDT and CDR2 as YYEEEE. V gave up 2 bases and J gave up 2 bases; unmatched junction bases: 6. The CDR3 DNA reads TGTGCCAGCAGCTTAGGACAGGGAAATCCTGGGGCCAACGTCCTGACTTTC. This encodes CASSLGQGNPGANVLTF. The whole variable domain, remainder taken from reference TRBV5-6 and TRBJ2-6, is DAGVTQSPTHLIKTRGQQVTLRCSPKSGHDTVSWYQQALGQGPQFIFQYYEEEERQRGNFPDRFSGHQFPNYSSELNVNALLLGDSALYLCASSLGQGNPGANVLTFGAGSRLTVL.

The V and J genes are TRBV29-1 and TRBJ2-5, with D tentatively TRBD1 (5 bases). The end of the DNA fits TRBJ2-7 better, so the J call may be wrong. Germline V gives CDR1 SQVTM, CDR2 ANQGSEA. This CDR3 has 11 amino acids. The CDR3 nucleotides are TGCAGCGTTGGACAGAACTACGAGCAGTACTTC. Its protein is CSVGQNYEQYF.

As DNA, the CDR3 is TGTGCCAGCAACCCGGAGGGAGGTTTTTCTGGCTACACCTTC. It codes for CASNPEGGFSGYTF. V gene TRBV14 combines with J gene TRBJ1-2; D gene ambiguous. This CDR3 contains 14 residues. Germline V CDR1 and CDR2: SGHDN, FVKESK. Deletions cut 7 bases from V and 7 bases from J, with 19 bases between. The variable domain in full, completed from reference TRBV14 and TRBJ1-2, reads EAGVTQFPSHSVIEKGQTVTLRCDPISGHDNLYWYRRVMGKEIKFLLHFVKESKQDESGMPNNRFLAERTGGTYSTLKVQPAELEDSGVYFCASNPEGGFSGYTFGSGTRLTVV.

This chain uses TRBV7-6 with TRBJ1-4, with 8 bases identical to TRBD1. Germline values: CDR1 SGHVS, CDR2 FNYEAQ. The trim removed 2 bases at V and 0 bases at J, leaving 11 bases unmatched. The CDR3 sequence is 19 residues long. DNA for the CDR3: TGTGCCAGCAGCTTATTGACAGGGGAGGGATTAGCAACTAATGAAAAACTGTTTTTT. Its protein is CASSLLTGEGLATNEKLFF.

Only a few counts were recorded for this clone. The DNA of the CDR3 is TGTGCCATCAGTGAGTATGGGCGGGAGAGAAGTGAGCAGTTCTTC. This encodes CAISEYGRERSEQFF. This chain links TRBV10-3 with TRBJ2-1; 7 bases line up with TRBD2. V dropped 1 base and J dropped 9; count of bases not matched to a gene: 9. The CDR3 has 15 residues. Germline values: CDR1 ENHRY, CDR2 SYGVKD.

The chain combines TRBV28 with TRBJ1-2, with 7 bases lining up with TRBD1. The trim removed 1 base at V and 7 bases at J, leaving 9 bases unmatched. The CDR3 runs to 15 residues. The germline gives CDR1 MDHEN, CDR2 SYDVKM. CDR3 residues: CASSLSATGLSGYTF. CDR3 bases: TGTGCCAGCAGTTTATCTGCGACAGGGCTTTCTGGCTACACCTTC.